The 11 T cell receptor beta chains listed next were all sequenced from one sample in a study of T cells in Graves' hyperthyroidism and ophthalmopathy (dated by TCRdb to about 2019). The method was multiplex PCR. The sequencer listed for this sample is Illumina HiSeq 2000. The TCR beta CDR3 regions were amplified from the RNA transcripts. The TCR CDR3 was subjected to a first round of RT-PCR using the HTBI primer set and the Qiagen OneStep RT-PCR kit. TCRdb trimmed the raw reads at Q25, called clones with MiXCR and kept productive beta chains. Each CDR3 protein gets just one entry, which takes the most common genes and DNA from the rows behind it. The sample has 600,000 to 650,000 distinct CDR3 sequences on record, 20% to 25% of them singletons. The ten largest make up approximately 30% of the sample. The sample consisted of blood. The receptor source for this set is a man in his thirties or forties with Graves' ophthalmopathy.

In this sample, this clonotype turned up a few times. Here the CDR3 DNA reads TGTGCCAGCAGCTCCGCGGGTGGGGGAGGTGGCGGCGAGCAGTACTTC. Translating it yields CASSSAGGGGGGEQYF. The V gene is TRBV7-2, the J gene TRBJ2-7; tentative D call: TRBD2 (6 bases). The germline V gene encodes CDR1 SGHTA and CDR2 FQGNSA. The CDR3 has 16 residues. V was pared by 4 bases and J by 6 bases, with 22 bases between.

This clonotype turned up a few times. The CDR3 reads CASSLGDRLAGSTGNEQFF. CDR3 sequence (DNA): TGCGCCAGCAGCCTTGGGGATAGACTAGCGGGATCCACCGGGAATGAGCAGTTCTTC. The V gene is TRBV4-3, the J gene TRBJ2-1, with TRBD2 identical over 11 bases. The V segment lost 4 bases and the J segment 7 bases; nucleotides outside the gene matches: 18. This CDR3 region has 19 residues. Germline CDR1 and CDR2: LGHNA and YSLEER.

This clonotype has a count of ten or more. The J gene is TRBJ2-3, the V gene TRBV2; 7 bases fit TRBD1. This CDR3 is built from 15 residues. The V and J ends lost 4 bases and 0 bases, in that order; junction bases with no gene match: 4. In germline, CDR1 is SNHLY, CDR2 FYNNEI. CDR3 sequence reads: CASSGQGPSTDTQYF. The CDR3 DNA sequence: TGTGCCAGCAGTGGACAGGGTCCTAGCACAGATACGCAGTATTTT.

The gene calls are TRBV18 and TRBJ2-7; 13 nucleotides align to TRBD2. CDR3 length: 16 amino acids. J gave up 3 bases and V 6 bases, and 8 bases lay outside the gene matches. Germline V gene data show CDR1 as KGHSH and CDR2 as LQKENI. The CDR3 sequence is CASSPPGTSGNYEQYF. For the CDR3, the DNA is TGTGCCAGCTCGCCTCCCGGGACTAGCGGGAACTACGAGCAGTACTTC.

This clonotype was seen ten or more times. The genes are TRBV11-2 and TRBJ1-4; TRBD1 agrees at 10 bases. The length of the CDR3 is 15 residues. Trimming removed 3 bases from V and 5 bases from J; junction bases left unmatched: 3. The germline V gene has CDR1 SGHAT and CDR2 FQNNGV. The CDR3 nucleotides read TGTGCCAGCAGCTTGCTGGGACAGGGGAATGAAAAACTGTTTTTT. Its translation is CASSLLGQGNEKLFF.

This clonotype was detected once. This sequence may be a read error, since a much larger clone differs from it by one base. V gene TRBV7-2 combines with J gene TRBJ1-1; tentatively, D is TRBD1 (6 bases). Looked up from germline, CDR1 is SGHTA and CDR2 is FQGNSA. CDR3 length: 15 amino acids. CDR3 amino acids: CASGLRQGINTEAFF. The CDR3 DNA reads as TGTGCCAGCGGCTTAAGGCAGGGGATTAACACTGAAGCTTTCTTT.

This clonotype was observed at least ten times. The chain recombines TRBV12-3 or TRBV12-4 with TRBJ1-1; D remains ambiguous. The CDR3 covers 15 residues. The V gene lost 3 bases and the J gene lost 3 bases, with 14 bases spanning the gap. The CDR3 protein is CASSFSEGSDTEAFF. CDR3 nucleotides: TGTGCCAGCAGTTTTAGTGAGGGATCAGACACTGAAGCTTTCTTT.

This clonotype was detected only a few times. This chain uses TRBV7-6 with TRBJ2-1; D may be TRBD2 (6 bases). The V gene's germline CDR1 is SGHVS and CDR2 FNYEAQ. The CDR3 loop spans 15 amino acids. V was pared by 7 bases and J by 9 bases, with 22 bases between. CDR3 sequence: CASNEVRGGSIEQFF. CDR3 in DNA: TGTGCCAGCAACGAGGTGCGGGGTGGGTCTATTGAGCAGTTCTTC.

The V call is TRBV2, the J call TRBJ2-7; 9 nucleotides align to TRBD2. The CDR3 runs to 14 residues. From germline, CDR1 is SNHLY and CDR2 FYNNEI. Germline trimming cut 7 bases from V and 1 base from J; bases unmatched to any gene: 5. The DNA of the CDR3 is TGTGCCAGCAATGTGCTAGCGGGGTCCTACGAGCAGTACTTC. Translated: CASNVLAGSYEQYF.

There are many counts of this clonotype. The chain carries TRBV28 and TRBJ2-3, with a tentative D call TRBD1 (6 bases). V lost 10 bases, J lost 0 bases, and 17 bases lay in between. This CDR3 contains 15 residues. Germline-derived CDR1 and CDR2 are MDHEN and SYDVKM. CDR3 nucleotides: TGTGCCACCAACGAGGGGGACGCTAGCACAGATACGCAGTATTTT. Protein: CATNEGDASTDTQYF.

This clonotype was seen more than once but under ten times. The CDR3 reads CASSQGTGGGQPQHF. CDR3 coding DNA: TGTGCCAGCAGCCAAGGGACAGGGGGCGGACAGCCCCAGCATTTT. This rearrangement joins TRBV3-1 to TRBJ1-5; the match to TRBD1 covers 11 bases. CDR3 size: 15 residues. The ends lost 1 base at V and 7 bases at J; junction bases unmatched: 3. Germline loops: CDR1 LGHDT, CDR2 YNNKEL (reference sequence).